The clone carrying this T cell receptor (beta chain) was detected a few times. Its antigen is not known. This sample was taken from a study of blood T cells in healthy people across ages. For the study at large: For every two T cells, template switching captured about one barcoded beta molecule. General observations from the study: Because sorting was not performed, PBMCs prevented conclusive naive versus antigen-experienced comparison. Age brought a roughly linear fall in TCR beta diversity measured per million T cells.

Germline V gives CDR1 LGHDT, CDR2 YNNKEL (reference sequence). V was clipped by 1 base and J by 1 base, with 11 bases between them. This CDR3 comprises 16 residues. Using a J-beta primer mix together with a sample-barcoded 5' primer, a second PCR was run for about 7 to 12 cycles. TCRdb independently ran MiXCR on the 5' RACE reads; one entry per CDR3 protein. The sample holds roughly 1,500,000 distinct CDR3 sequences; 42% are singletons and the top ten take 7.9%. Source material: blood. This clonotype originated in a woman in her late teens or twenties in good health. The gene calls are TRBV3-1 and TRBJ2-1; the D gene is possibly TRBD2 (5 bases). CDR3 in amino acids: CASSQGGSLSYNEQFF. CDR3 sequence (DNA): TGTGCCAGCAGCCAAGGAGGGAGTTTGTCCTACAATGAGCAGTTCTTC.